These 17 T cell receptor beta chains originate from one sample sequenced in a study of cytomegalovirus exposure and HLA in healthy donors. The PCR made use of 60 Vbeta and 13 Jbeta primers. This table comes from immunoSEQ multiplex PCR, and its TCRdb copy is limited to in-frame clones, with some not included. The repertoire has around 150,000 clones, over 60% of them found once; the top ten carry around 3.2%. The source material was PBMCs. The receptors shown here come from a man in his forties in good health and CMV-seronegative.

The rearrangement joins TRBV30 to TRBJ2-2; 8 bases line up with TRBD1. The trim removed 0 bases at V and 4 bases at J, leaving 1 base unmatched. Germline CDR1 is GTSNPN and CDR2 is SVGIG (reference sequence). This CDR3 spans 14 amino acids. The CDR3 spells CAWSVQGATGELFF. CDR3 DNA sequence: TGTGCCTGGAGTGTGCAGGGGGCCACCGGGGAGCTGTTTTTT.

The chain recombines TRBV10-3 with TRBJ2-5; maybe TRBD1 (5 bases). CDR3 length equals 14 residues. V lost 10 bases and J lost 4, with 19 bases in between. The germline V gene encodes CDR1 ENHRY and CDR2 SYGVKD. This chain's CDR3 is CATDSGRVGETQYF. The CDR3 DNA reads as TGTGCCACCGACTCCGGCAGGGTAGGAGAGACCCAGTACTTC.

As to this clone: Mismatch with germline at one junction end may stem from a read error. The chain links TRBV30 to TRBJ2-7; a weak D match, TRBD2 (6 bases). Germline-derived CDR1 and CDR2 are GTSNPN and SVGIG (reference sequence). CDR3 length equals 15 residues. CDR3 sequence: CVWSVPPGEGYEQYF. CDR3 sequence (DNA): TGTGTCTGGAGTGTACCGCCGGGAGAAGGGTACGAGCAGTACTTC.

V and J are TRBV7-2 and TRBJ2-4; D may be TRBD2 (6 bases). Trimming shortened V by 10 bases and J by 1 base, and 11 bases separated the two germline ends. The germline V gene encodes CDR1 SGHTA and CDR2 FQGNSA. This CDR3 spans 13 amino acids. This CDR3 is CATREPAKNIQYF. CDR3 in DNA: TGTGCCACCCGGGAGCCTGCCAAAAACATTCAGTACTTC.

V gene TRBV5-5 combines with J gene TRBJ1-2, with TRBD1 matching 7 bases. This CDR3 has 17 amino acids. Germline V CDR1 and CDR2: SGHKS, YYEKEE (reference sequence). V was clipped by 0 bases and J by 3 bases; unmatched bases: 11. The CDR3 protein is CASSLGIRDSDHYGYTF. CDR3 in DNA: TGTGCCAGCAGCTTGGGGATCCGGGACAGCGATCACTATGGCTACACCTTC. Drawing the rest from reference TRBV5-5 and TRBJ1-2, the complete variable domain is DAGVTQSPTHLIKTRGQQVTLRCSPISGHKSVSWYQQVLGQGPQFIFQYYEKEERGRGNFPDRFSARQFPNYSSELNVNALLLGDSALYLCASSLGIRDSDHYGYTFGSGTRLTVV.

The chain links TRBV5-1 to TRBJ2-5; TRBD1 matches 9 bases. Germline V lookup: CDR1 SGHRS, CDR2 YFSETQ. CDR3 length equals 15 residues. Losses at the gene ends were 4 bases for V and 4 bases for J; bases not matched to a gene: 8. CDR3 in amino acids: CASSPPGTGLETQYF. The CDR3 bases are TGCGCCAGCAGCCCGCCCGGGACAGGGCTAGAGACCCAGTACTTC.

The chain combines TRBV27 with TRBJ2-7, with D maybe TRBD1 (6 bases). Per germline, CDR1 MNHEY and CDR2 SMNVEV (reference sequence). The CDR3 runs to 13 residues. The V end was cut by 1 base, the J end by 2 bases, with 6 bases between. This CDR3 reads CASSLWGPYEQYF. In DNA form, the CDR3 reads TGTGCCAGCAGTTTATGGGGGCCCTACGAGCAGTACTTC.

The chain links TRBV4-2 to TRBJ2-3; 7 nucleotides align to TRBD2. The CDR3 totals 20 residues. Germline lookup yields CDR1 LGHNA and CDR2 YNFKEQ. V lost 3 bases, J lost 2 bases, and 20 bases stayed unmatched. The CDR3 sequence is CASSQRRGVAPYEPTDTQYF. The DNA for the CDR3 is TGTGCCAGCAGCCAGAGACGGGGGGTAGCGCCTTACGAACCCACAGATACGCAGTATTTT.

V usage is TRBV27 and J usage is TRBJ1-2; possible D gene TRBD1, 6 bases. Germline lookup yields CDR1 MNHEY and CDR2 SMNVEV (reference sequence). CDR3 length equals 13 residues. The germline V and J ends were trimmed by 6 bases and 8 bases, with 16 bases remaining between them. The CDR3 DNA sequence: TGTGCCAGCAGGCCGCGGGGGCAGAGGGGCTACACCTTC. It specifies CASRPRGQRGYTF.

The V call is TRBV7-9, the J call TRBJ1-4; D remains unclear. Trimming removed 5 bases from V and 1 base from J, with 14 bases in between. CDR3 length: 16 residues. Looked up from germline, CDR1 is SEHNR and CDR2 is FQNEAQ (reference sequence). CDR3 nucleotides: TGTGCCAGCAGCCCCCTTGGTCGGGGAACTAATGAAAAACTGTTTTTT. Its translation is CASSPLGRGTNEKLFF.

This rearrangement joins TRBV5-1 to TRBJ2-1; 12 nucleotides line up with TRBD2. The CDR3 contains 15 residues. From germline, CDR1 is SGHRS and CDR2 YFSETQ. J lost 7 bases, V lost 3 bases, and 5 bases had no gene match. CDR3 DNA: TGCGCCAGCAGCTACGGACTAGCGGGGAAGAATGAGCAGTTCTTC. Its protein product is CASSYGLAGKNEQFF.

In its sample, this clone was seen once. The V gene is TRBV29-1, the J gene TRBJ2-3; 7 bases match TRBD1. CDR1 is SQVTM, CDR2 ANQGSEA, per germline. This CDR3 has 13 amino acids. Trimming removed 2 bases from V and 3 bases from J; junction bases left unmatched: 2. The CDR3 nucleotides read TGCAGCGTTGAACGACAGGGTACAGATACGCAGTATTTT. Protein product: CSVERQGTDTQYF.

The CDR3 nucleotides are TGTGCCAGCAGCTTGCCAGGTTCCATGAACACTGAAGCTTTCTTT. Translating gives CASSLPGSMNTEAFF. The chain combines TRBV5-4 with TRBJ1-1; D unclear. CDR3 length: 15 residues. Per the germline V gene, CDR1 is SGHNT and CDR2 is YYREEE (reference sequence). V was clipped by 1 base and J by 0 bases, with 10 bases between them.

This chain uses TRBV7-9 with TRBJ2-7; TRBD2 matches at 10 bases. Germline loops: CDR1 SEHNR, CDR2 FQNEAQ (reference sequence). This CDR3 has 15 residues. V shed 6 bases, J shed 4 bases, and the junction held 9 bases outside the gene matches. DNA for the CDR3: TGTGCCAGCAGTTCTCAGCGGGAGGGTAGGTACGAGCAGTACTTC. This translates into CASSSQREGRYEQYF. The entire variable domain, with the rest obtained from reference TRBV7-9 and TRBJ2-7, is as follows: DTGVSQNPRHKITKRGQNVTFRCDPISEHNRLYWYRQTLGQGPEFLTYFQNEAQLEKSRLLSDRFSAERPKGSFSTLEIQRTEQGDSAMYLCASSSQREGRYEQYFGPGTRLTVT.

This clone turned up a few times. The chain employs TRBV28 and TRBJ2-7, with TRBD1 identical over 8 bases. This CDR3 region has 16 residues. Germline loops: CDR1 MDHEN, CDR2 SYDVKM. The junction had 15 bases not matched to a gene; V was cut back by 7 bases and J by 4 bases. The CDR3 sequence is CASTTLPGTGFYEQYF. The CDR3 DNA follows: TGTGCCAGCACCACACTACCCGGGACAGGCTTTTACGAGCAGTACTTC.

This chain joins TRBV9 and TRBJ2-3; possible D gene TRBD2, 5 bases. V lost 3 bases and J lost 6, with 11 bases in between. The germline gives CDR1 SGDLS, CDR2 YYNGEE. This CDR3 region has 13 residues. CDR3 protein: CASSGTSMDTQYF. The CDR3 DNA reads TGTGCCAGCAGCGGGACTTCCATGGATACGCAGTATTTT.

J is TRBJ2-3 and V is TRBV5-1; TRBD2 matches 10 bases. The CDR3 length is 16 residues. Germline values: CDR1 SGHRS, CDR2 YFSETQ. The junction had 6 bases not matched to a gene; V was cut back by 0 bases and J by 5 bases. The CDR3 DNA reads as TGCGCCAGCAGCTTGGGACTAGCGGGCCGGGGAGATACGCAGTATTTT. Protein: CASSLGLAGRGDTQYF.